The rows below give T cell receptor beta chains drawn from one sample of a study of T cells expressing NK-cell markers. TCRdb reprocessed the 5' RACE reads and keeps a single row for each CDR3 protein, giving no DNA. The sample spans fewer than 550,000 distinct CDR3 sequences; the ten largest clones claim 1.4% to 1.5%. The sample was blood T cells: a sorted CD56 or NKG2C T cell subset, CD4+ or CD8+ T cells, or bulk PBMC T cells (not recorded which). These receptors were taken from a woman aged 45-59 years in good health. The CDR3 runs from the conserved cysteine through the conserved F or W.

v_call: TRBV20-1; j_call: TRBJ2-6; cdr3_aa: CSARGQGASGANVLTF
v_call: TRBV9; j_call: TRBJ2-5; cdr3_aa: CASSVGGGSRVETQYF
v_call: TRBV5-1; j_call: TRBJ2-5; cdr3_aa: CASSSTLAGVGETQYF
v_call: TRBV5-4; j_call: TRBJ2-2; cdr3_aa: CASSLGVRQDFAGELFF
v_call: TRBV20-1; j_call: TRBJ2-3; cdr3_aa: CSARLAATDTQYF
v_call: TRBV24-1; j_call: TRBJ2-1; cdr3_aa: CATSEPGLAGGRTNEQFF
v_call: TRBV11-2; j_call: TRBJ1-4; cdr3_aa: CASSLGLRGLVGGKLFF
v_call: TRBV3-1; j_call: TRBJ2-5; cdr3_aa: CASSQPTRRGETQYF
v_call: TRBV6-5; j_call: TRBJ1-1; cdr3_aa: CASSYTGQGLPMNTEAFF
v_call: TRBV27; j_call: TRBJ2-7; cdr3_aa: CASSLITGVAEQYF
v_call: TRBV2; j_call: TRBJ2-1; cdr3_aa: CASRAGEVNEQFF
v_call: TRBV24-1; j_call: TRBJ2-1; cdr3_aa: CATSDTSGGEQFF
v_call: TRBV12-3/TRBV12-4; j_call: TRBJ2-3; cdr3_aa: CASSRLGTSVTDTQYF
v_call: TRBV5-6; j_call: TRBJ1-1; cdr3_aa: CASRRSLGEAFF
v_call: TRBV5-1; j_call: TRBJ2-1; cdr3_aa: CASSLVPGEVQFF
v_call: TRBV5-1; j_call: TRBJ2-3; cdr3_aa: CASSLGAMSTDTQYF
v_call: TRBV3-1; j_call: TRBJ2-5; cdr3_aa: CASSPRGLAGDRGETQYF
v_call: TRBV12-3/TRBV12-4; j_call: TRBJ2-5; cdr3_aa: CASSQTGRPETQYF
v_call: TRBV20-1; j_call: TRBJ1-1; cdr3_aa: CSAEGQGLTEAFF
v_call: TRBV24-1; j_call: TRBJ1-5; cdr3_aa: CATSERTGGDGIKQPQHF
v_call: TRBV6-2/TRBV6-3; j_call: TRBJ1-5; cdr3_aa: CASTPGASSQPQHF
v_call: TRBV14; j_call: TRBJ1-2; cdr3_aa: CASSQEPLDGYTF